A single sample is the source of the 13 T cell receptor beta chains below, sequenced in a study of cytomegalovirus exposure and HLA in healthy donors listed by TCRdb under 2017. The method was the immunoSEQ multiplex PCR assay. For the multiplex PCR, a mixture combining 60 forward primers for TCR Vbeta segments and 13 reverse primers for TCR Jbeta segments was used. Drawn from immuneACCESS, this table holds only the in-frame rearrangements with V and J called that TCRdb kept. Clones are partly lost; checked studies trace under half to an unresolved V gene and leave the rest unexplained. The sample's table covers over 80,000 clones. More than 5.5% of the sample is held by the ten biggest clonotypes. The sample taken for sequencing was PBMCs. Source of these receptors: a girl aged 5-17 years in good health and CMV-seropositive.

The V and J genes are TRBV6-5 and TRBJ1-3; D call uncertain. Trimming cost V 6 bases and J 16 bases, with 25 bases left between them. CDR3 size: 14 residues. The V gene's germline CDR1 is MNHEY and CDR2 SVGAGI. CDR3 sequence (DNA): TGTGCCAGCAGCCCGGTTCTGAAAGAAACCCGGCGGTATTTT. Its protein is CASSPVLKETRRYF.

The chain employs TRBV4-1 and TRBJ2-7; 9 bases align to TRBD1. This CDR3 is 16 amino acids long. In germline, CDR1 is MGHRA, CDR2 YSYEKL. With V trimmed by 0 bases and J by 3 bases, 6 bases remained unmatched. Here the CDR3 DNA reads TGCGCCAGCAGCCAAGAAGACAGGGGGAGCGTCTACGAGCAGTACTTC. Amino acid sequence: CASSQEDRGSVYEQYF.

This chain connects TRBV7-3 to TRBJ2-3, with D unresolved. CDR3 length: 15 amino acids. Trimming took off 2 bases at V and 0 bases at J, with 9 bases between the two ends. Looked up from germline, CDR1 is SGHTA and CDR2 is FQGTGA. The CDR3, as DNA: TGTGCCAGCAGCTTAGTATCCGGGAGCACAGATACGCAGTATTTT. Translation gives CASSLVSGSTDTQYF.

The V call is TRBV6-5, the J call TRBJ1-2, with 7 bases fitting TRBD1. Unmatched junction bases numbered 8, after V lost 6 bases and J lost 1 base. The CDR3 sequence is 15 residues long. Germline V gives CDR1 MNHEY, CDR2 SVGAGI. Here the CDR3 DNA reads TGTGCCAGCAGCTCGACCCGGGACAGTAACTATGGCTACACCTTC. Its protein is CASSSTRDSNYGYTF.

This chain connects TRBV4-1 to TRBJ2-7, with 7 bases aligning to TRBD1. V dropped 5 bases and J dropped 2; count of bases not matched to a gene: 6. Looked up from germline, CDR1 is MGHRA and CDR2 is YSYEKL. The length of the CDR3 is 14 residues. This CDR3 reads CASSGSGTAYEQYF. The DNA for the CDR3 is TGCGCCAGCAGCGGTTCGGGGACAGCCTACGAGCAGTACTTC.

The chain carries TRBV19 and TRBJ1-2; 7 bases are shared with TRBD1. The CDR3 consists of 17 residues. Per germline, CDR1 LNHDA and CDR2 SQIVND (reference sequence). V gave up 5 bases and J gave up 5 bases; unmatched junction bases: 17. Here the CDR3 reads CASSPTPRDSLRYGYTF. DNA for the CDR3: TGTGCCAGTAGTCCAACCCCCCGGGACAGCCTACGGTATGGCTACACCTTC.

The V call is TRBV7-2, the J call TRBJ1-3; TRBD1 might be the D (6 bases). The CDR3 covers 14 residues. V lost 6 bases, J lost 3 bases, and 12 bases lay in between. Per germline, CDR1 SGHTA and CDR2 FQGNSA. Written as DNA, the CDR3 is TGTGCCAGCAGTCCTACAGGGTATGGAAACACCATATATTTT. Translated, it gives CASSPTGYGNTIYF.

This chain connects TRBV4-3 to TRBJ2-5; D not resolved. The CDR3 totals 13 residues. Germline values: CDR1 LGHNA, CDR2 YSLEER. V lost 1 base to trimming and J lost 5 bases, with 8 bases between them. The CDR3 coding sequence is TGCGCCAGCAGCCAAGGCGTAACGGAGACCCAGTACTTC. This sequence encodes CASSQGVTETQYF.

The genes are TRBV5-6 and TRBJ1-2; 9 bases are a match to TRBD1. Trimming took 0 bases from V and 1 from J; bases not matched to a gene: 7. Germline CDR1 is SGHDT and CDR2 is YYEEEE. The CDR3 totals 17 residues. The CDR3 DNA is TGTGCCAGCAGCTTGGACAGGGGGCGCGTCCTTAACTATGGCTACACCTTC. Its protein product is CASSLDRGRVLNYGYTF. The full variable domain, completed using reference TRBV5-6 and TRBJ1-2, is DAGVTQSPTHLIKTRGQQVTLRCSPKSGHDTVSWYQQALGQGPQFIFQYYEEEERQRGNFPDRFSGHQFPNYSSELNVNALLLGDSALYLCASSLDRGRVLNYGYTFGSGTRLTVV.

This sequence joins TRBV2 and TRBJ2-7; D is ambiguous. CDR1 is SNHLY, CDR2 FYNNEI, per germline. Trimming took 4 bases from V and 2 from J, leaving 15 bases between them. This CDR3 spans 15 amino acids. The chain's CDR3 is CASSGQESLTYEQYV. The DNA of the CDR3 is TGTGCCAGCAGTGGGCAGGAAAGTCTAACCTACGAGCAGTACGTC.

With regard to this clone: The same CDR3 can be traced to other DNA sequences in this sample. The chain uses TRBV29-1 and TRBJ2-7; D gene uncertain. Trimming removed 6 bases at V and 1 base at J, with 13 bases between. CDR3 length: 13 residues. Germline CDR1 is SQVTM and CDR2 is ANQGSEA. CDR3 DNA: TGCAGCGTGCCCACATGGGCATCCTACGAGCAGTACGTC. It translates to CSVPTWASYEQYV.

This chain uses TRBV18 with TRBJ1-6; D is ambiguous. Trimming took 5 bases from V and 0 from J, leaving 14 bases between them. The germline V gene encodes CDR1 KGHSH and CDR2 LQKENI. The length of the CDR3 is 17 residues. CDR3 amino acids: CASSSSNPSSYNSPLHF. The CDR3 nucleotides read TGTGCCAGCTCAAGTTCCAATCCGAGCTCCTATAATTCACCCCTCCACTTT.

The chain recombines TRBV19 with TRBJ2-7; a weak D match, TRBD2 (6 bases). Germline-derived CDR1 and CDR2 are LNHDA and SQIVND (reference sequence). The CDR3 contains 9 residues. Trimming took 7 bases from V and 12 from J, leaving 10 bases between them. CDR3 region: CASISGRYV. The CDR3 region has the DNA TGTGCCAGTATTAGCGGTCGGTACGTC.